These 24 T cell receptor beta chains originate from one sample sequenced in a study of shared clonotypes between healthy human individuals. Profiling relied on immunoSEQ multiplex PCR, and the TCRdb table lists in-frame clones only, not all of them. The top ten clones hold about 0.45% of a sample with roughly 1,500,000 clones, roughly 98% of them seen once. The sample consisted of naive CD4+ T cells sorted from blood. The subset: CD45RA+ positively selected. All receptors come from a man aged 25 to 45 in good health.

The chain recombines TRBV29-1 with TRBJ1-2; no definite D call. This CDR3 is built from 13 residues. The V gene lost 2 bases and the J gene lost 4 bases, with 11 bases spanning the gap. The germline V gene encodes CDR1 SQVTM and CDR2 ANQGSEA. Here the CDR3 reads CSVESHGSYGYTF. CDR3 nucleotides: TGCAGCGTTGAAAGCCATGGCAGCTATGGCTACACCTTC. Together with reference TRBV29-1 and TRBJ1-2, the CDR3 gives the full variable domain: SAVISQKPSRDICQRGTSLTIQCQVDSQVTMMFWYRQQPGQSLTLIATANQGSEATYESGFVIDKFPISRPNLTFSTLTVSNMSPEDSSIYLCSVESHGSYGYTFGSGTRLTVV.

This rearrangement joins TRBV7-9 to TRBJ2-3; 13 nucleotides line up with TRBD2. This CDR3 has 17 amino acids. V shed 1 base, J shed 6 bases, and the junction held 7 bases outside the gene matches. Germline-derived CDR1 and CDR2 are SEHNR and FQNEAQ (reference sequence). The CDR3 DNA reads as TGTGCCAGCAGCTTAGGGACTAGCGGGAGAGGGTCCGATACGCAGTATTTT. Its protein product is CASSLGTSGRGSDTQYF.

This chain connects TRBV18 to TRBJ2-7; 8 nucleotides line up with TRBD1. The germline V gene has CDR1 KGHSH and CDR2 LQKENI. This CDR3 region has 15 residues. V lost 2 bases, J lost 3 bases, and 6 bases stayed unmatched. The CDR3 protein is CASSPVETGGYEQYF. DNA of the CDR3: TGTGCCAGCTCACCAGTAGAAACAGGGGGCTACGAGCAGTACTTC.

The chain recombines TRBV18 with TRBJ2-3; possible D gene TRBD2, 6 bases. Between the trimmed V and J ends, which lost 2 bases and 0 bases, there was a span of 12 bases. This CDR3 region has 16 residues. Germline V gene data show CDR1 as KGHSH and CDR2 as LQKENI. The CDR3, as DNA: TGTGCCAGCTCACCAGTTAGCGGAACTAGCACAGATACGCAGTATTTT. Protein sequence: CASSPVSGTSTDTQYF. Full variable domain (outside the CDR3, taken from reference TRBV18 and TRBJ2-3): NAGVMQNPRHLVRRRGQEARLRCSPMKGHSHVYWYRQLPEEGLKFMVYLQKENIIDESGMPKERFSAEFPKEGPSILRIQQVVRGDSAAYFCASSPVSGTSTDTQYFGPGTRLTVL.

The chain employs TRBV30 and TRBJ1-5, with D tentatively TRBD1 (5 bases). V was pared by 0 bases and J by 9 bases, with 12 bases between. Germline V gene data show CDR1 as GTSNPN and CDR2 as SVGIG (reference sequence). This CDR3 is built from 13 residues. CDR3 protein: CAWSVLEGWPQHF. CDR3 DNA sequence: TGTGCCTGGAGTGTACTTGAGGGGTGGCCCCAGCATTTT.

The chain's CDR3 is CASSLETGPRTDTQYF. The CDR3 DNA reads as TGTGCCAGCAGCTTAGAGACAGGGCCCCGCACAGATACGCAGTATTTT. The chain links TRBV7-9 to TRBJ2-3; 7 nucleotides match TRBD1. The CDR3 is 16 residues long. Germline V lookup: CDR1 SEHNR, CDR2 FQNEAQ (reference sequence). With V trimmed by 1 base and J by 1 base, 5 bases remained unmatched.

Here the CDR3 DNA reads TGTGCCAGCAGCATCCGGACAGTCTACGAGCAGTACTTC. This translates into CASSIRTVYEQYF. The chain couples TRBV11-2 to TRBJ2-7, with a possible D match to TRBD1 (6 bases). The V gene's germline CDR1 is SGHAT and CDR2 FQNNGV. Trimming pared 5 bases from V and 3 bases from J, leaving 11 bases between. The CDR3 loop spans 13 amino acids.

V and J are TRBV5-1 and TRBJ2-7; D unclear. The CDR3 length is 13 residues. Between the trimmed V and J ends, which lost 2 bases and 4 bases, there was a span of 10 bases. Germline lookup yields CDR1 SGHRS and CDR2 YFSETQ. CDR3 protein: CASSFASPYEQYF. The CDR3 DNA follows: TGCGCCAGCAGCTTCGCGAGCCCTTACGAGCAGTACTTC.

This rearrangement joins TRBV30 to TRBJ1-4, with no clear D. Deletions cut 3 bases from V and 8 bases from J, with 13 bases between. The germline V gene has CDR1 GTSNPN and CDR2 SVGIG (reference sequence). The CDR3 loop spans 13 amino acids. CDR3 sequence: CAWRRSVREKLFF. The CDR3 nucleotides are TGTGCCTGGAGAAGGAGTGTAAGGGAAAAACTGTTTTTT.

This chain links TRBV11-2 with TRBJ2-5; D gene uncertain. V was pared by 5 bases and J by 5 bases, with 15 bases between. CDR3 size: 14 residues. Germline V lookup: CDR1 SGHAT, CDR2 FQNNGV. The CDR3 coding sequence is TGTGCCAGCAGCCCCAAGGGTCTGAGGGAGACCCAGTACTTC. It is translated as CASSPKGLRETQYF.

This rearrangement joins TRBV18 to TRBJ2-7, with D perhaps matching TRBD1 (6 bases). This CDR3 has 15 residues. V was pared by 5 bases and J by 5 bases, with 19 bases between. CDR1 is KGHSH, CDR2 LQKENI, per germline. CDR3 sequence (DNA): TGTGCCAGCTCAGCTCTAGGGCAGGGGCTAGACGAGCAGTACTTC. Translation: CASSALGQGLDEQYF.

Only one count was recorded for this clone. This sequence joins TRBV11-3 and TRBJ2-2; 9 nucleotides line up with TRBD1. The CDR3 is 15 amino acids. With 1 base clipped from V and 3 bases from J, the junction kept 0 bases outside the gene matches. The germline V gene has CDR1 SGHNT and CDR2 YENEEA. The CDR3 DNA follows: TGTGCCAGCAGCTTAGGGGACAGGGACACCGGGGAGCTGTTTTTT. It translates to CASSLGDRDTGELFF.

The chain uses TRBV7-6 and TRBJ1-5; no clear D gene. Germline V lookup: CDR1 SGHVS, CDR2 FNYEAQ. The CDR3 has 8 residues. CDR3 DNA sequence: TGTCGAGAACAGCCCCAGCATTTT. Its protein product is CREQPQHF.

The chain employs TRBV30 and TRBJ1-4, with a tentative D call TRBD1 (5 bases). V lost 4 bases, J lost 0 bases, and 15 bases lay in between. This CDR3 has 16 residues. CDR1 GTSNPN and CDR2 SVGIG come from the germline V gene (reference sequence). The CDR3, as DNA: TGTGCCTGGACACCGGGGCACGGCCCAACTAATGAAAAACTGTTTTTT. Translating it yields CAWTPGHGPTNEKLFF.

The CDR3, as DNA: TGTGCCAGCAGCTCTTACCCGGGAAACAATGAGCAGTTCTTC. It yields the protein CASSSYPGNNEQFF. This sequence joins TRBV7-7 and TRBJ2-1, with D perhaps TRBD2 (5 bases). V lost 4 bases, J lost 5 bases, and 12 bases lay in between. The CDR3 is 14 amino acids. Germline loops: CDR1 SSHAT, CDR2 FNYEAQ (reference sequence).

The chain is built from TRBV4-2 and TRBJ2-1; D may be TRBD2 (6 bases). Germline CDR1 and CDR2: LGHNA and YNFKEQ. Trimming took off 0 bases at V and 2 bases at J, with 17 bases between the two ends. This CDR3 contains 18 residues. The CDR3 region has the DNA TGTGCCAGCAGCCAAGAACCTGGCGGGAATCGTCCCTACAATGAGCAGTTCTTC. Its protein product is CASSQEPGGNRPYNEQFF.

The chain is built from TRBV5-4 and TRBJ1-1; tentative D call: TRBD1 (6 bases). The CDR3 loop spans 17 amino acids. V was pared by 1 base and J by 2 bases, with 18 bases between. Germline CDR1 SGHNT, CDR2 YYREEE (reference sequence). CDR3 region: CASSLSNRVPENTEAFF. CDR3 nucleotide sequence: TGTGCCAGCAGCTTGTCCAACAGGGTTCCAGAAAACACTGAAGCTTTCTTT.

The chain links TRBV7-7 to TRBJ2-1; 13 bases align to TRBD2. Losses at the gene ends were 6 bases for V and 9 bases for J; bases not matched to a gene: 14. Germline loops: CDR1 SSHAT, CDR2 FNYEAQ (reference sequence). The CDR3 runs 17 residues. CDR3 coding DNA: TGTGCCAGCAGTCAGTGGACTAGCGGGAGCGATTGGGGTGAGCAGTTCTTC. Amino acids: CASSQWTSGSDWGEQFF.

The chain recombines TRBV28 with TRBJ1-5; unclear D gene. V gave up 2 bases and J gave up 6 bases, with 5 bases separating them. The CDR3 spans 12 residues. In germline, CDR1 is MDHEN, CDR2 SYDVKM. For the CDR3, the DNA is TGTGCCAGCAGTTTACCGCTTCAGCCCCAGCATTTT. Encoded protein: CASSLPLQPQHF.

The gene calls are TRBV29-1 and TRBJ2-3, with TRBD2 identical over 11 bases. The CDR3 covers 13 residues. In germline, CDR1 is SQVTM, CDR2 ANQGSEA. V lost 6 bases, J lost 8 bases, and 7 bases stayed unmatched. CDR3 nucleotide sequence: TGCAGCGTCGCAACTAGCGGGAGTGGTACGCAGTATTTT. Translating gives CSVATSGSGTQYF.

The chain is built from TRBV7-8 and TRBJ2-1; D not certain. This CDR3 spans 13 amino acids. CDR1 and CDR2 (germline): SGHVS, FQNEAQ. The germline V and J ends were trimmed by 2 bases and 8 bases, with 10 bases remaining between them. CDR3 in amino acids: CASSLLRHDEQFF. CDR3 coding DNA: TGTGCCAGCAGCTTACTCAGGCATGATGAGCAGTTCTTC.

V and J are TRBV25-1 and TRBJ2-3; 12 bases are shared with TRBD2. Germline CDR1 reads MGHDK; CDR2 reads SYGVNS. The CDR3 loop spans 16 amino acids. With V trimmed by 10 bases and J by 2 bases, 10 bases remained unmatched. The CDR3 loop reads CATRLAGERITDTQYF. The CDR3 nucleotides are TGTGCCACTCGACTAGCGGGGGAACGAATCACAGATACGCAGTATTTT.

This sequence joins TRBV7-3 and TRBJ1-1, with a possible D match to TRBD1 (5 bases). Germline-derived CDR1 and CDR2 are SGHTA and FQGTGA. Between the trimmed V and J ends, which lost 2 bases and 1 base, there was a span of 11 bases. The CDR3 runs 15 residues. The CDR3 coding sequence is TGTGCCAGCAGCTTACAGGGAGGCGGGAACACTGAAGCTTTCTTT. As protein: CASSLQGGGNTEAFF.

The chain carries TRBV29-1 and TRBJ1-2; possible D gene TRBD1, 5 bases. Germline CDR1 is SQVTM and CDR2 is ANQGSEA. CDR3 length equals 15 residues. V shed 0 bases and J shed 0 bases, with 11 bases lying between them. The CDR3 protein is CSVEDLAGTNYGYTF. CDR3 bases: TGCAGCGTTGAAGATCTAGCAGGGACTAACTATGGCTACACCTTC.